This T cell receptor beta chain stems from a study of shared clonotypes between healthy human individuals. This clone was observed a handful of times. This CDR3 has 15 amino acids. V was clipped by 5 bases and J by 6 bases; unmatched bases: 6. CDR1 and CDR2 (germline): SGHVS, FQNEAQ. TCRdb keeps only in-frame clones here, not all; method: immunoSEQ multiplex PCR. The sample includes a few hundred thousand clones, 79% of them seen just once. The sequence was collected from a woman aged 40-49 years in good health. Some clones in this sample may be carry-over from other donors' samples. Input material: PBMCs. The chain carries TRBV7-8 and TRBJ2-1; TRBD2 matches at 11 bases. The CDR3 DNA reads TGTGCCAGCAGCGACCTTAGCGGGAGGGGCAATGAGCAGTTCTTC. As protein: CASSDLSGRGNEQFF. The complete variable domain, with remaining parts taken from reference TRBV7-8 and TRBJ2-1, reads GAGVSQSPRYKVAKRGQDVALRCDPISGHVSLFWYQQALGQGPEFLTYFQNEAQLDKSGLPSDRFFAERPEGSVSTLKIQRTQQEDSAVYLCASSDLSGRGNEQFFGPGTRLTVL.